Sequencing of this T cell receptor beta chain was carried out in a study of tissue T cells after allogeneic stem cell transplantation. Remarks on this clone: Gene names and germline refer to mouse. The read ends 1 residue before the CDR3 terminus; that terminus is restored from the germline J gene.

Time point here: mouse harvest day 14 after allogeneic transplant. Each mouse received 10^7 T-cell-depleted marrow cells plus 10^6 splenic CD5+ T cells by tail vein. CDR3 sequences, V/J genes, frequencies and template counts came from survey-depth TCRbeta sequencing. Generated by immunoSEQ multiplex PCR, the TCRdb table keeps only in-frame clones and is missing some. Here the sample spans more than 4,000 clones, 45% to 50% being singletons. The CDR3 is 13 residues long. Looked up from germline, CDR1 is KGHTA and CDR2 is FQNQQP. Material: lymph node tissue. The receptor was isolated from a female BALB/c mouse given C57BL/6 T cells with graft-versus-host disease after an allogeneic hematopoietic cell transplant. The chain joins TRBV23 to TRBJ1-1. The CDR3 reads CSSSHRLDTEVFF. CDR3 bases read: TGCTCCAGCAGTCACCGACTTGACACAGAAGTCTTC.